This TCR beta chain was profiled in a study of blood T cell repertoires in COVID-19. The overall study: Samples of COVID-19 (acute and convalescent) were obtained from the United States, Italy and Spain. Nucleic acid was either cDNA or gDNA, and it came from T cells, B-cell-depleted T cells, or PBMCs.

Trimming stripped 10 bases from V and 0 bases from J, with 19 bases between. Germline CDR1 and CDR2: MNHEY and SMNVEV (reference sequence). CDR3 size: 15 residues. As handled by the study authors: Reference gene primer amplification gave estimated nucleated cell counts. This table comes from immunoSEQ multiplex PCR, and its TCRdb copy is limited to in-frame clones, with some not included. V and J calls and clone size follow that table, whereas D and trimming were derived from the DNA. The sample holds approximately 220,000 clones, roughly 84% seen once. The J gene is TRBJ2-7, the V gene TRBV27; maybe TRBD1 (6 bases). The TCR comes from a man aged 40-55 years with acute or convalescent COVID-19. Material for sequencing was peripheral blood. The DNA of the CDR3 is TGTGCCACGCACGGGCTCGGGACAAGCTCCTACGAGCAGTACTTC. It encodes CATHGLGTSSYEQYF.